These 20 T cell receptor beta chains originate from one sample sequenced in a study of T cell responses to AZD1222 COVID-19 vaccine (dated by TCRdb to the early 2020s). Libraries were made using the immunoSEQ multiplex PCR assay. Not all clones reach the TCRdb copy of this immuneACCESS table, which keeps in-frame sequences only. Checked studies attribute under half of the gap to unresolved V genes and leave the rest unexplained. This sample comprises approximately 100,000 clones, about 86% of them detected only once. The ten largest clones add up to about 1.5% of the sample. The sample's time point, from its label and the paper: baseline before first vaccination. Here the sequenced sample was peripheral blood, taken on day 0 of AZD1222 vaccination. The receptors were sampled from an adult in good health.

The chain recombines TRBV27 with TRBJ2-3, with D hard to call. The CDR3 covers 14 residues. Germline V gene data show CDR1 as MNHEY and CDR2 as SMNVEV (reference sequence). V was pared by 6 bases and J by 2 bases, with 12 bases between. CDR3 sequence (DNA): TGTGCCAGCAGAAGGCTTGAAAACACAGATACGCAGTATTTT. Translation gives CASRRLENTDTQYF.

The CDR3: CASSPMAAGAGDTQYF. In DNA form, the CDR3 reads TGTGCCAGCAGCCCAATGGCAGCAGGGGCTGGCGATACGCAGTATTTT. The chain recombines TRBV7-3 with TRBJ2-3; maybe TRBD1 (6 bases). CDR1 is SGHTA, CDR2 FQGTGA, per germline. The CDR3 extends over 16 amino acids. The V and J ends lost 5 bases and 6 bases respectively, with 21 bases between them.

The chain combines TRBV11-2 with TRBJ1-2; 7 nucleotides agree with TRBD1. The CDR3 sequence is 18 residues long. CDR1 and CDR2 from the germline V gene are SGHAT and FQNNGV. Germline trimming cut 4 bases from V and 2 bases from J; bases unmatched to any gene: 16. CDR3 bases: TGTGCCAGCAGCTCCCCTAGGGGACCGACAGGGATCAACTATGGCTACACCTTC. It yields the protein CASSSPRGPTGINYGYTF.

The CDR3 is CASSQEVKGSYGYTF. The CDR3 DNA sequence: TGTGCCAGCAGCCAAGAAGTTAAGGGATCCTATGGCTACACCTTC. The chain couples TRBV4-2 to TRBJ1-2; D is unresolved. This CDR3 spans 15 amino acids. CDR1 LGHNA and CDR2 YNFKEQ come from the germline V gene. The V end was cut by 0 bases, the J end by 4 bases, with 12 bases between.

J is TRBJ1-5 and V is TRBV7-2, with D possibly matching TRBD1 (6 bases). Trimming removed 5 bases from V and 6 bases from J, with 8 bases in between. This CDR3 has 12 residues. Germline CDR1 SGHTA, CDR2 FQGNSA. The CDR3 nucleotides are TGTGCCAGCAGCCCCAGGGGTCAGCCCCAGCATTTT. Amino acids: CASSPRGQPQHF.

This clone has a single count. The CDR3 protein is CASSVLNTEAFF. Here the CDR3 DNA reads TGTGCCAGTAGTGTTTTGAACACTGAAGCTTTCTTT. The chain combines TRBV19 with TRBJ1-1; D is undetermined. This CDR3 has 12 amino acids. Trimming removed 5 bases from V and 0 bases from J, with 4 bases in between. From germline, CDR1 is LNHDA and CDR2 SQIVND (reference sequence).

The chain is built from TRBV19 and TRBJ1-1; D is ambiguous. Per germline, CDR1 LNHDA and CDR2 SQIVND (reference sequence). Trimming removed 4 bases from V and 1 base from J, with 13 bases in between. The CDR3 sequence is 15 residues long. The CDR3 reads CASSSGNGWNTEAFF. In DNA form, the CDR3 reads TGTGCCAGTAGTAGCGGGAATGGGTGGAACACTGAAGCTTTCTTT.

This clone is medium-sized by share. V and J are TRBV7-2 and TRBJ2-7; D unclear. This CDR3 contains 13 residues. Per the germline V gene, CDR1 is SGHTA and CDR2 is FQGNSA. V dropped 5 bases and J dropped 3 bases, with 11 bases sitting between them. The CDR3 sequence is CASSPSMGYEQYF. DNA for the CDR3: TGTGCCAGCAGCCCCTCAATGGGCTACGAGCAGTACTTC.

The rearrangement uses TRBV18 and TRBJ1-3; a possible D gene is TRBD1 (5 bases). The CDR3 length is 14 residues. The V and J ends lost 9 bases and 4 bases respectively, with 16 bases between them. From germline, CDR1 is KGHSH and CDR2 LQKENI. The CDR3 spells CASTDSSFGNTIYF. The CDR3 DNA sequence: TGTGCCAGTACCGACAGTTCTTTCGGAAACACCATATATTTT.

This rearrangement joins TRBV10-3 to TRBJ2-3; D not resolved. Germline V gene sequence: CDR1 ENHRY, CDR2 SYGVKD. This CDR3 has 12 residues. V lost 2 bases to trimming and J lost 4 bases, with 4 bases between them. The CDR3 protein is CAISETADTQYF. The CDR3 DNA sequence: TGTGCCATCAGTGAGACAGCAGATACGCAGTATTTT.

This sequence joins TRBV28 and TRBJ1-6; D remains unclear. Per the germline V gene, CDR1 is MDHEN and CDR2 is SYDVKM. The ends were cut back, 5 bases at V and 10 bases at J, with 15 bases in the middle. This CDR3 is 14 amino acids long. CDR3 sequence reads: CASSLLTSESPLHF. For the CDR3, the DNA is TGTGCCAGCAGTCTCCTTACCTCGGAATCACCCCTCCACTTT. The whole variable domain, remainder taken from reference TRBV28 and TRBJ1-6, is DVKVTQSSRYLVKRTGEKVFLECVQDMDHENMFWYRQDPGLGLRLIYFSYDVKMKEKGDIPEGYSVSREKKERFSLILESASTNQTSMYLCASSLLTSESPLHFGNGTRLTVT.

The chain couples TRBV28 to TRBJ2-4; a weak D match, TRBD1 (5 bases). Germline CDR1 reads MDHEN; CDR2 reads SYDVKM. The CDR3 has 14 amino acids. The V end was cut by 6 bases, the J end by 2 bases, with 11 bases between. DNA for the CDR3: TGTGCCAGCAGATCAGGGATGACCAAAAACATTCAGTACTTC. It encodes CASRSGMTKNIQYF.

The chain links TRBV7-3 to TRBJ2-7; D possibly corresponds to TRBD2 (9 bases). The CDR3 extends over 17 amino acids. The V end was cut by 4 bases, the J end by 6 bases, with 25 bases between. Germline assignment: CDR1 SGHTA and CDR2 FQGTGA. This CDR3 is CASSSPTDASGTGEQYF. The CDR3 DNA reads TGTGCCAGCAGCTCCCCAACCGACGCTAGCGGGACAGGCGAGCAGTACTTC. The complete variable domain, with remaining parts taken from reference TRBV7-3 and TRBJ2-7, reads GAGVSQTPSNKVTEKGKYVELRCDPISGHTALYWYRQSLGQGPEFLIYFQGTGAADDSGLPNDRFFAVRPEGSVSTLKIQRTERGDSAVYLCASSSPTDASGTGEQYFGPGTRLTVT.

This chain links TRBV28 with TRBJ2-7; TRBD1 is a possible D gene (7 bases). This CDR3 is built from 16 residues. The germline V and J ends were trimmed by 5 bases and 7 bases, with 24 bases remaining between them. Germline CDR1 MDHEN, CDR2 SYDVKM. The CDR3 DNA reads TGTGCCAGCAGTAGCGCGGGACAGAGTTACGAGGGAGAGCAGTACTTC. Amino acids: CASSSAGQSYEGEQYF.

This clone was recorded a few times. This chain links TRBV12-3 or TRBV12-4 with TRBJ1-6, with D unclear. Deletions cut 6 bases from V and 7 bases from J, with 10 bases between. The CDR3 extends over 13 amino acids. The CDR3 sequence: CASREGKNSPLHF. The CDR3 DNA reads TGTGCCAGCAGGGAGGGTAAGAATTCACCCCTCCACTTT.

The chain employs TRBV3-1 (or the pseudogene TRBV3-2) and TRBJ1-2, with 7 bases that match TRBD1. Trimming took 2 bases from V and 8 from J; bases not matched to a gene: 5. Germline V gene sequence: CDR1 LGHDT, CDR2 YNNKEL (reference sequence). CDR3 size: 13 residues. DNA for the CDR3: TGTGCCAGCAGCCAACCGACAGGGAGAGGCTACACCTTC. Its protein is CASSQPTGRGYTF.

The chain employs TRBV5-4 and TRBJ1-4, with unresolved D. Trimming removed 0 bases at V and 8 bases at J, with 11 bases between. The CDR3 consists of 14 residues. Per the germline V gene, CDR1 is SGHNT and CDR2 is YYREEE (reference sequence). In DNA, the CDR3 is TGTGCCAGCAGCTTGGATGCAGGTTACGAAAAACTGTTTTTT. It codes for CASSLDAGYEKLFF.

The chain carries TRBV10-3 and TRBJ2-7, with 8 nucleotides matching TRBD1. The CDR3 has 13 residues. The germline CDR1 and CDR2 sequences are ENHRY and SYGVKD. V lost 7 bases to trimming and J lost 3 bases; unmatched junction nucleotides: 5. CDR3 bases: TGTGCCATCACCTCCGGGACAGGCTACGAGCAGTACTTC. Translation: CAITSGTGYEQYF.

This clone appeared once. This chain links TRBV5-4 with TRBJ1-2; D uncertain. Trimming removed 4 bases at V and 8 bases at J, with 21 bases between. The CDR3 covers 15 residues. Germline V lookup: CDR1 SGHNT, CDR2 YYREEE (reference sequence). CDR3 region: CASSIRFDGKMGYTF. For the CDR3, the DNA is TGTGCCAGCAGCATAAGGTTTGACGGCAAGATGGGCTACACCTTC.

The sample holds one count of this clone. V is TRBV27 and J is TRBJ2-7; D unresolved. Germline CDR1 is MNHEY and CDR2 is SMNVEV (reference sequence). CDR3 size: 15 residues. Deletions cut 8 bases from V and 1 base from J, with 18 bases between. The CDR3 is CASSPVPPRSYEQYF. For the CDR3, the DNA is TGTGCCAGCTCCCCGGTACCCCCCAGATCCTACGAGCAGTACTTC.